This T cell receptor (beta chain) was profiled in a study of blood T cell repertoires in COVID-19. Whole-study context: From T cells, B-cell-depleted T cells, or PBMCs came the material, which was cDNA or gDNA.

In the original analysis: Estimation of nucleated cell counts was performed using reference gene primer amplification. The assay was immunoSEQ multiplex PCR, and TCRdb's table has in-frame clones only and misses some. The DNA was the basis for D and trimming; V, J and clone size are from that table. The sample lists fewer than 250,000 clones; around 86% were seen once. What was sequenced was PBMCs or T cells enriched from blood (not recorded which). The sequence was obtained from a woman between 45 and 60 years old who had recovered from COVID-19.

The CDR3 loop is CASRGTGDYGYTF. The CDR3 nucleotides read TGTGCCAGCAGAGGGACAGGGGACTATGGCTACACCTTC. The V gene is TRBV6-5, the J gene TRBJ1-2; 10 bases line up with TRBD1. CDR1 MNHEY and CDR2 SVGAGI come from the germline V gene. CDR3 length: 13 residues. V was clipped by 6 bases and J by 3 bases; unmatched bases: 1.